These 23 T cell receptor beta chains came from one sample sequenced in a study of vaccination effects on CD4 cells after COVID-19. Which antigens these TCRs recognize remains unknown. Data came from immunoSEQ multiplex PCR; TCRdb stores just in-frame clones and leaves some out. The repertoire holds about 57,000 clones, 78% seen once, with more than 3.5% in the top ten. Culture proceeded for 9 to 11 days, and CD4+ T cells were then isolated. Two doses of either BNT162b2 or mRNA-1273 were given to each participant. This sample comprised CD4+ T cells from PBMCs cultured without peptide, obtained after COVID-19 vaccination. The receptors were sampled from a human donor who received a COVID-19 vaccine.

This sequence joins TRBV11-3 and TRBJ2-5; D is tentatively TRBD1 or TRBD2 (5 bases each). The CDR3 sequence is 12 residues long. V dropped 5 bases and J dropped 7 bases, with 11 bases sitting between them. Germline lookup yields CDR1 SGHNT and CDR2 YENEEA. CDR3 loop: CASSHPGATQYF. CDR3 coding DNA: TGTGCCAGCAGCCACCCCGGGGCGACCCAGTACTTC.

The chain couples TRBV6-5 to TRBJ2-3, with unresolved D. Trimming left V 6 bases short and J 6 bases short, with 10 bases between. The CDR3 has 12 residues. Germline V gene sequence: CDR1 MNHEY, CDR2 SVGAGI. CDR3 in DNA: TGTGCCAGCAGCCGTAACTACGATACGCAGTATTTT. Residues: CASSRNYDTQYF.

V gene TRBV18 combines with J gene TRBJ2-7; TRBD1 matches 10 bases. Germline V gives CDR1 KGHSH, CDR2 LQKENI. The CDR3 consists of 15 residues. J gave up 0 bases and V 5 bases, and 4 bases lay outside the gene matches. CDR3: CASSSGDRGSYEQYF. CDR3 sequence (DNA): TGTGCCAGCTCATCCGGGGACAGGGGCTCCTACGAGCAGTACTTC.

This clone has just a few counts. The chain carries TRBV7-8 and TRBJ1-2; 8 nucleotides align to TRBD1. With 5 bases clipped from V and 3 bases from J, the junction kept 2 bases outside the gene matches. The germline gives CDR1 SGHVS, CDR2 FQNEAQ. CDR3 size: 13 residues. CDR3 coding DNA: TGTGCCAGCAGCCCGGACAGGGACTATGGCTACACCTTC. It encodes CASSPDRDYGYTF.

The chain is built from TRBV6-5 and TRBJ2-3; a possible D gene is TRBD2 (6 bases). V was cut by 8 bases and J by 2 bases, with 17 bases left in between. CDR1 MNHEY and CDR2 SVGAGI come from the germline V gene. This CDR3 comprises 15 residues. This CDR3 is CASRPRGSLTDTQYF. The DNA for the CDR3 is TGTGCCAGCCGACCCCGGGGGTCCCTCACAGATACGCAGTATTTT.

The genes are TRBV10-3 and TRBJ2-2; no clear D. The CDR3 length is 12 residues. Between the trimmed V and J ends, which lost 5 bases and 5 bases, there was a span of 6 bases. The germline V gene has CDR1 ENHRY and CDR2 SYGVKD. As DNA, the CDR3 is TGTGCCATCAGTCCCGGAACCGGGGAGCTGTTTTTT. It translates to CAISPGTGELFF.

The chain joins TRBV10-3 to TRBJ2-7; TRBD1 matches at 8 bases. Trimming took 6 bases from V and 6 from J; bases not matched to a gene: 4. The CDR3 is 12 amino acids. Germline-derived CDR1 and CDR2 are ENHRY and SYGVKD. CDR3: CAISPGQGEQYF. As DNA, the CDR3 is TGTGCCATCAGCCCAGGACAGGGCGAGCAGTACTTC.

The chain couples TRBV5-4 to TRBJ1-1; a possible D gene is TRBD1 (6 bases). V lost 3 bases, J lost 5 bases, and 20 bases lay in between. CDR1 and CDR2 from the germline V gene are SGHNT and YYREEE (reference sequence). The CDR3 is made up of 16 amino acids. The CDR3 region is CASSSARNRVGTEAFF. In DNA form, the CDR3 reads TGTGCCAGCAGCTCGGCCCGCAACAGGGTTGGTACTGAAGCTTTCTTT.

This chain links TRBV5-6 with TRBJ2-7, with 9 bases aligning to TRBD1. This CDR3 spans 15 amino acids. The V and J ends lost 4 bases and 3 bases, in that order; junction bases with no gene match: 8. Germline CDR1 reads SGHDT; CDR2 reads YYEEEE. The CDR3 DNA is TGTGCCAGCAGCACGAAGGACAGGGGAAACTACGAGCAGTACTTC. This translates into CASSTKDRGNYEQYF. Combining the CDR3 with reference TRBV5-6 and TRBJ2-7 gives the whole variable domain DAGVTQSPTHLIKTRGQQVTLRCSPKSGHDTVSWYQQALGQGPQFIFQYYEEEERQRGNFPDRFSGHQFPNYSSELNVNALLLGDSALYLCASSTKDRGNYEQYFGPGTRLTVT.

The chain has TRBV4-3 and TRBJ1-1; a weak D match, TRBD1 (5 bases). The CDR3 is made up of 13 amino acids. Per germline, CDR1 LGHNA and CDR2 YSLEER. Trimming pared 0 bases from V and 9 bases from J, leaving 11 bases between. The CDR3 nucleotides are TGCGCCAGCAGCCAAGACCACAGGCGAAAAGCTTTCTTT. It is translated as CASSQDHRRKAFF.

This sequence joins TRBV3-1 (or the pseudogene TRBV3-2) and TRBJ2-3, with 9 bases aligning to TRBD2. V lost 6 bases to trimming and J lost 1 base; unmatched junction nucleotides: 2. The CDR3 extends over 14 amino acids. Per germline, CDR1 LGHDT and CDR2 YNNKEL (reference sequence). This CDR3 reads CASRLAGGTDTQYF. The CDR3 bases are TGTGCCAGCAGGTTAGCGGGAGGCACAGATACGCAGTATTTT.

The rearrangement joins TRBV28 to TRBJ2-1; perhaps D is TRBD1 or TRBD2 (5 bases each). The CDR3 has 15 residues. The V and J ends lost 6 bases and 7 bases respectively, with 19 bases between them. Germline V gene sequence: CDR1 MDHEN, CDR2 SYDVKM. The CDR3 sequence is CASSRTWQGGNEQFF. The CDR3 coding sequence is TGTGCCAGCAGCCGCACGTGGCAGGGCGGGAATGAGCAGTTCTTC.

A few counts support this clone. The J gene is TRBJ1-4, the V gene TRBV3-1 (or the pseudogene TRBV3-2), with D unclear. V gave up 2 bases and J gave up 8 bases, with 6 bases separating them. The CDR3 has 12 residues. Per germline, CDR1 LGHDT and CDR2 YNNKEL (reference sequence). The CDR3 loop is CASSQIEEKLFF. The CDR3 coding sequence is TGTGCCAGCAGCCAAATCGAAGAAAAACTGTTTTTT.

The chain is built from TRBV27 and TRBJ1-5; tentative D call: TRBD1 (5 bases). V dropped 0 bases and J dropped 7 bases, with 10 bases sitting between them. The CDR3 consists of 14 residues. From germline, CDR1 is MNHEY and CDR2 SMNVEV (reference sequence). CDR3 DNA: TGTGCCAGCAGTTTATCCCCAGGGCAGCAGCCCCAGCATTTT. Translating gives CASSLSPGQQPQHF.

This chain links TRBV21-1 with TRBJ2-7; the table's D gene call, TRBD1, was not cross checked with the DNA. TRBV21-1 is a pseudogene locus. The CDR3 totals 13 residues. CDR3 region: CASSSRGGYEQYF. The CDR3, as DNA: TGTGCCAGCAGCAGTCGAGGGGGCTACGAGCAGTACTTC.

V and J are TRBV18 and TRBJ2-3; unclear D gene. Trimming removed 3 bases at V and 2 bases at J, with 9 bases between. The germline V gene has CDR1 KGHSH and CDR2 LQKENI. This CDR3 is 14 amino acids long. The CDR3 DNA sequence: TGTGCCAGCTCACCGCCTGGGTACACAGATACGCAGTATTTT. Protein product: CASSPPGYTDTQYF.

The genes are TRBV15 and TRBJ1-6; D may be TRBD1 (5 bases). Germline V CDR1 and CDR2: LNHNV, YYDKDF (reference sequence). Between the trimmed V and J ends, which lost 3 bases and 7 bases, there was a span of 19 bases. The length of the CDR3 is 17 residues. The CDR3 coding sequence is TGTGCCACCAGCAGTTCTAACGGGGCAGTTCCCAATTCACCCCTCCACTTT. Protein product: CATSSSNGAVPNSPLHF.

This clone has a handful of counts. The chain employs TRBV30 and TRBJ1-2; tentative D call: TRBD1 (6 bases). The CDR3 covers 13 residues. CDR1 and CDR2 (germline): GTSNPN, SVGIG (reference sequence). V was cut by 2 bases and J by 2 bases, with 9 bases left in between. CDR3 DNA: TGTGCCTGGAGTTTTACAGGGAACTATGGCTACACCTTC. Encoded protein: CAWSFTGNYGYTF.

This clone was counted between two and nine times. V is TRBV2 and J is TRBJ1-4; tentative D call: TRBD1 (5 bases). CDR1 is SNHLY and CDR2 is FYNNEI in the germline V gene. This CDR3 is built from 15 residues. Trimming removed 6 bases from V and 9 bases from J, with 20 bases in between. The CDR3 spells CASSSLFGATKKLFF. CDR3 bases: TGTGCCAGCAGCTCCCTTTTCGGGGCAACGAAAAAACTGTTTTTT.

The rearrangement joins TRBV5-8 to TRBJ1-1, with D possibly being TRBD1 (5 bases). The CDR3 has 13 amino acids. Between the trimmed V and J ends, which lost 1 base and 5 bases, there was a span of 9 bases. Germline CDR1 reads SGHTS; CDR2 reads YDEGEE. This CDR3 is CASSLPRETEAFF. Written as DNA, the CDR3 is TGTGCCAGCAGCTTGCCCAGGGAAACTGAAGCTTTCTTT.

V and J are TRBV7-9 and TRBJ2-3; D perhaps matches TRBD2 (7 bases). The CDR3 runs to 17 residues. Trimming shortened V by 5 bases and J by 3 bases, and 21 bases separated the two germline ends. Germline loops: CDR1 SEHNR, CDR2 FQNEAQ (reference sequence). The CDR3 protein is CASSPPRGGGGTDTQYF. CDR3 sequence (DNA): TGTGCCAGCAGCCCCCCGAGGGGGGGAGGCGGTACAGATACGCAGTATTTT.

The rearrangement joins TRBV20-1 to TRBJ2-7; D unresolved. CDR1 DFQATT and CDR2 SNEGSKA come from the germline V gene (reference sequence). V was shortened by 6 bases and J by 5 bases, with 11 bases between the two germline ends. The CDR3 totals 11 residues. The CDR3 DNA sequence: TGCAGTGCCCGACTGGCCCACGAGCAGTACTTC. As protein: CSARLAHEQYF.

This rearrangement joins TRBV4-3 to TRBJ1-6, with D unclear. The V gene's germline CDR1 is LGHNA and CDR2 YSLEER. The CDR3 runs 13 residues. The V end lost 0 bases, the J end lost 7 bases, and 4 bases lay between the germline ends. The chain's CDR3 is CASSQDYNSPLHF. In DNA, the CDR3 is TGCGCCAGCAGCCAAGATTACAATTCACCCCTCCACTTT.